This T cell receptor (beta chain) was sequenced for a study of CD8 T cells in ankylosing spondylitis. General study points: It appeared that ankylosing spondylitis blood was characterized by a TCR beta motif of eight highly homologous variants. Disease-linked clones bore a CD8+ phenotype, appearing relatively rarely in peripheral blood.

Trimming took 3 bases from V and 8 from J, leaving 11 bases between them. The germline V gene encodes CDR1 SGHVS and CDR2 FNYEAQ. This CDR3 has 13 residues. MiXCR was run by TCRdb on the 5' RACE reads, yielding one entry per CDR3 protein. The table lists 350,000 to 550,000 distinct CDR3 sequences, roughly 27% of them singletons. This clonotype has a single count. The antigen is unknown. Specimen: blood, either unsorted or a sorted T cell fraction (not recorded which). The clonotype comes from a male donor with ankylosing spondylitis. The rearrangement uses TRBV7-6 and TRBJ2-1, with D hard to call. CDR3 amino acids: CASSLPHGDEQFF. The CDR3 nucleotides read TGTGCCAGCAGCTTGCCCCATGGGGATGAGCAGTTCTTC.